The rows below give T cell receptor beta chains drawn from one sample of a study of CD4 and CD8 cells across lung adenocarcinoma regions. Each CDR3 protein gets one entry after TCRdb re-called the PCR reads with MiXCR. Here the sample spans thousands of distinct CDR3 sequences, roughly 52% being singletons. Material for sequencing was CD8+ T cells from the center of a lung tumor. These receptors all stem from a female donor with lung adenocarcinoma. The CD4 and CD8 labels of this study may be unreliable. CDR3s include the opening cysteine and the closing phenylalanine or tryptophan. A D gene is named only where the DNA matches it firmly. Size is omitted from some rows. Given values are once, few, many or a class for expanded clones.

V,J,size,D,DNA,CDR3
TRBV19,TRBJ2-1,few,TRBD2,TGTGCCAGTATAGGGACGGGTAGCGGGGGGGCATTTGGTGAGCAGTTCTTC,CASIGTGSGGAFGEQFF
TRBV6-1,TRBJ2-6,NA,TRBD1,TGTGCCAGCGCCCTTACAGGGGGTTCTGGGGCCAACGACCTGTCTTTC,CASALTGGSGANDLSF
TRBV7-6,TRBJ2-2,NA,NA,TGTGCCAGCAGCCTGGGGGTAAACACCGATGCGCTGTTTTTT,CASSLGVNTDALFF
TRBV10-2,TRBJ2-4,NA,NA,TGCGCCAGCAGTGACCCGACAGGTTCCCATAGGAACATTCAGTACTTC,CASSDPTGSHRNIQYF
TRBV7-6,TRBJ2-1,NA,TRBD1,TGTGCCAGCAGCTTAAGGGACAGAGTCCAAGAGACCCAGTTCTTC,CASSLRDRVQETQFF
TRBV5-1,TRBJ2-1,NA,TRBD2,TGCGCCAGCAGCTTGGGGACTAGCGGGGGGGCATACAATGAGCAGTTCTTC,CASSLGTSGGAYNEQFF
TRBV27,TRBJ2-3,NA,TRBD2,TGTGCCAGCAGTTTATTCCCCTTTTCTAGCGGGAGGGGTGCAGATACGCAGTATTTT,CASSLFPFSSGRGADTQYF
TRBV6-1,TRBJ2-4,many,NA,TGTGCCAGCAGCCGCCTGGAGGGAAACCCTCCCAAAAACATTCAGTACTTC,CASSRLEGNPPKNIQYF
TRBV6-5,TRBJ1-6,many,NA,TGTGCCAGCAGTTTTGAGTATAATTCACCCCTCCACTTT,CASSFEYNSPLHF
TRBV28,TRBJ2-7,many,NA,TGTGCCAGCAGTCGCGTTAGCGCATTAACCTCCTACGAGCAGTACTTC,CASSRVSALTSYEQYF
TRBV7-2,TRBJ2-4,NA,NA,TGTGCCAGCAGCGAATACACAGACATTCAGTACTTC,CASSEYTDIQYF
TRBV19,TRBJ1-4,few,NA,TGTGCCAGTAGTATCGGTAAGGGACCGCTTGAAAAACTGTTTTTT,CASSIGKGPLEKLFF
TRBV7-2,TRBJ2-3,NA,NA,TGTGCCGGGGGCCTAGGGGGGCGTCGCGGAGATACGCAGTATTTC,CAGGLGGRRGDTQYF
TRBV18,TRBJ1-1,NA,NA,TGTGCCAGCTCACCAGCGCAGGTCCAAGCTTTCTTT,CASSPAQVQAFF
TRBV6-1,TRBJ1-4,many,NA,TGTGCCAGCAGCCGGGACACGGGGGAAAAACTGTTTTTT,CASSRDTGEKLFF
TRBV7-9,TRBJ2-1,many,NA,TGTGCCAGCAGCTTAACGGAAGCGCAGTTCTTC,CASSLTEAQFF
TRBV7-2,TRBJ2-4,NA,TRBD2,TGTGCCAGCCTAGCGGGAGAGATTCAGTACTTC,CASLAGEIQYF
TRBV6-5,TRBJ2-4,NA,NA,TGTGCCAGCAGTTACTCGGCGCTGCGTGCCACAGACACTCAGTACTTC,CASSYSALRATDTQYF
TRBV6-5,TRBJ2-2,many,NA,TGTGCCAGCTGGACTTTCAACACCGGGGAGCTGTTTTTT,CASWTFNTGELFF
TRBV12-3/TRBV12-4,TRBJ2-5,NA,NA,TGTGCGGGCAGTGGGGGCAGTGGCCCAGATACCCAGTACTTC,CAGSGGSGPDTQYF